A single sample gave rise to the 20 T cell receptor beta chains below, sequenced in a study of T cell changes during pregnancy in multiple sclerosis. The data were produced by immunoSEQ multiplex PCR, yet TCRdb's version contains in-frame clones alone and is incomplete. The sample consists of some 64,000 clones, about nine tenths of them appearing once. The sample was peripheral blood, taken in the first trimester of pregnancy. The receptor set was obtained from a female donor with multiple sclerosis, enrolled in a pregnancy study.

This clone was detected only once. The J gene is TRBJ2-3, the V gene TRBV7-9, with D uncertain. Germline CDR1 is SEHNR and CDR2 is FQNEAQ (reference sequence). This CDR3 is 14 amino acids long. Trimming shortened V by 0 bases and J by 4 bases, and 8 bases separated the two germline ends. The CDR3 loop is CASSLASTSDTQYF. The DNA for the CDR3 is TGTGCCAGCAGCTTAGCTAGTACCTCAGATACGCAGTATTTT.

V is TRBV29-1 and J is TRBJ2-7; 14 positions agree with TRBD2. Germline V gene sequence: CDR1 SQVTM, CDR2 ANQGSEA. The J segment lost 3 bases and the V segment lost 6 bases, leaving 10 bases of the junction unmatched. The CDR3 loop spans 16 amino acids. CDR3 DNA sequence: TGCAGCGTGGCCGGGACTAGCGGGAGATTTATCTACGAGCAGTACTTC. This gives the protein CSVAGTSGRFIYEQYF.

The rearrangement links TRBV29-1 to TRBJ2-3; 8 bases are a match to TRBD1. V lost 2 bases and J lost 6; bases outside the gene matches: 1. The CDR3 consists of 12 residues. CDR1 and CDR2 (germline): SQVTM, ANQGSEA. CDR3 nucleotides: TGCAGCGTTGAAAGGACAGGGGATACGCAGTATTTT. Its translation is CSVERTGDTQYF.

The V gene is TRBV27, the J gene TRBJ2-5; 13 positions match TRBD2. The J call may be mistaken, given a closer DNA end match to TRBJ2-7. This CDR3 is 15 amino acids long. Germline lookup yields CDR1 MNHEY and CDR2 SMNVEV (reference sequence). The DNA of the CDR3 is TGTGCCAGCCGAACGGGACTAGCGGGAATCAACGAGCAGTACTTC. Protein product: CASRTGLAGINEQYF.

CDR3 residues: CSVEYSRRRDTQYF. CDR3 bases: TGCAGCGTTGAATATTCCAGGAGGCGAGATACGCAGTATTTT. The chain carries TRBV29-1 and TRBJ2-3, with D tentatively TRBD2 (5 bases). The V gene's germline CDR1 is SQVTM and CDR2 ANQGSEA. The CDR3 has 14 amino acids. Between the trimmed V and J ends, which lost 2 bases and 5 bases, there was a span of 14 bases.

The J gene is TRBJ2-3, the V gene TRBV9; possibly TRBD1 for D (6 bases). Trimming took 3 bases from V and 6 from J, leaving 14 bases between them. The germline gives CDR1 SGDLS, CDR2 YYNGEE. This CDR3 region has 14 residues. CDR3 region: CASSEGQIKDTQYF. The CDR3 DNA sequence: TGTGCCAGCAGCGAAGGACAGATTAAGGATACGCAGTATTTT.

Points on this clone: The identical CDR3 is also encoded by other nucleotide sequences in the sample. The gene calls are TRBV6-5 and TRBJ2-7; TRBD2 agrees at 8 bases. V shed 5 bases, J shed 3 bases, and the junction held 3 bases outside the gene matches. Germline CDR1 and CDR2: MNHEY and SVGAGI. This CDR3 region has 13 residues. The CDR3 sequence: CASSPGGGYEQYF. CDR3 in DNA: TGTGCCAGCAGTCCGGGAGGGGGCTACGAGCAGTACTTC.

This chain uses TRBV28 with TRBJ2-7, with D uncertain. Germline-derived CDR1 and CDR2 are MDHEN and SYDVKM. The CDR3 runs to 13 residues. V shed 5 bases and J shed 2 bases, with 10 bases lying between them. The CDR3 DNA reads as TGTGCCAGCAGTACACTCCGGGCCTACGAGCAGTACTTC. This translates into CASSTLRAYEQYF.

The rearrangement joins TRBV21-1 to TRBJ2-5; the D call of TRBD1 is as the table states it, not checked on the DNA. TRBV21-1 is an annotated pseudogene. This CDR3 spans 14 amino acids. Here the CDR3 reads CASSDRDREETQYF. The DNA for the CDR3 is TGTGCCAGCAGCGACCGGGACAGGGAGGAGACCCAGTACTTC.

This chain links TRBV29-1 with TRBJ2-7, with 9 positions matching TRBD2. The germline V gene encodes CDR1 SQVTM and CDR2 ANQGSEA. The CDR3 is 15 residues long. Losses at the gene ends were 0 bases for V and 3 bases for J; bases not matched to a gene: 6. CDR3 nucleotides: TGCAGCGTTGAAGATTGGGATAGCGGGAGCTACGAGCAGTACTTC. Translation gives CSVEDWDSGSYEQYF.

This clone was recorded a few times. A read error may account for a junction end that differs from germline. The CDR3 DNA follows: TGCAGCGTTGAAGAGTTGGCAGGGCCGTTGTTT. Translating gives CSVEELAGPLF. The chain combines TRBV29-1 with TRBJ1-1; possible D gene TRBD1, 5 bases. Germline CDR1 reads SQVTM; CDR2 reads ANQGSEA. This CDR3 has 11 residues.

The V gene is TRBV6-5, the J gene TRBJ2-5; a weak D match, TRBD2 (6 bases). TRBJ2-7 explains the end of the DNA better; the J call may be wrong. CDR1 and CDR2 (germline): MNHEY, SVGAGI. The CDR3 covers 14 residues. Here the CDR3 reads CASSYSSSDYEQYF. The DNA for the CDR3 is TGTGCCAGCAGTTACTCCTCTAGCGACTACGAGCAGTACTTC.

In DNA, the CDR3 is TGTGCCAGCAGCGGACAGGGTCGGGCCCACGAGCAGTACTTC. Translation: CASSGQGRAHEQYF. The rearrangement links TRBV5-4 to TRBJ2-7, with TRBD1 matching over 8 bases. Germline-derived CDR1 and CDR2 are SGHNT and YYREEE (reference sequence). Unmatched junction bases numbered 8, after V lost 4 bases and J lost 5 bases. CDR3 length equals 14 residues. Complete variable domain (other parts from reference TRBV5-4 and TRBJ2-7): ETGVTQSPTHLIKTRGQQVTLRCSSQSGHNTVSWYQQALGQGPQFIFQYYREEENGRGNFPPRFSGLQFPNYSSELNVNALELDDSALYLCASSGQGRAHEQYFGPGTRLTVT.

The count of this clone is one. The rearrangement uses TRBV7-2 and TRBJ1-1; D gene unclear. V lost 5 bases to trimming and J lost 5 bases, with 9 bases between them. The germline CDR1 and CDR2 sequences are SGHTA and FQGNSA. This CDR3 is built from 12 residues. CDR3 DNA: TGTGCCAGCAGCCAGTCGGGGACTGAAGCTTTCTTT. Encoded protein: CASSQSGTEAFF.

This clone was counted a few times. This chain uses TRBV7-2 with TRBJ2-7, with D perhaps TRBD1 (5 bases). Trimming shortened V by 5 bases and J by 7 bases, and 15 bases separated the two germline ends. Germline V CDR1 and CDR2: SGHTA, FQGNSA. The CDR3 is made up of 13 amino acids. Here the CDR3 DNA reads TGTGCCAGCAGCCCTTCGTTGGGGCTAGAGCAGTACTTC. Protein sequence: CASSPSLGLEQYF.

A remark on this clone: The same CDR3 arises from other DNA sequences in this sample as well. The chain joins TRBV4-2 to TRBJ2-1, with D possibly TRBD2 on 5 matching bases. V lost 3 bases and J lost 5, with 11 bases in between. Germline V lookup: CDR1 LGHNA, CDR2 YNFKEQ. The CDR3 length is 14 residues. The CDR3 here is CASSQLLEDNEQFF. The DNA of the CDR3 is TGTGCCAGCAGCCAGCTACTAGAGGACAATGAGCAGTTCTTC.

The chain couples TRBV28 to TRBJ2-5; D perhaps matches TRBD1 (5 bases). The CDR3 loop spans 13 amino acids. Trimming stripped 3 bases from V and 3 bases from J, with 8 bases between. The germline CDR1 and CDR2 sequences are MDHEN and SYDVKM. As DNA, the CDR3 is TGTGCCAGCAGTTTGGGCAGGGAAGAGACCCAGTACTTC. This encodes CASSLGREETQYF. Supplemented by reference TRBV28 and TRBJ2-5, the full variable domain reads DVKVTQSSRYLVKRTGEKVFLECVQDMDHENMFWYRQDPGLGLRLIYFSYDVKMKEKGDIPEGYSVSREKKERFSLILESASTNQTSMYLCASSLGREETQYFGPGTRLLVL.

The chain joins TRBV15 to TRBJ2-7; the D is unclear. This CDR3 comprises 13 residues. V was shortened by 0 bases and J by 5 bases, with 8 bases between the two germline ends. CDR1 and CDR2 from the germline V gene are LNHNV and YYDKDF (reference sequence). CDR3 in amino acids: CATSRDRRDEQYF. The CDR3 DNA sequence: TGTGCCACCAGCAGAGATCGTCGCGACGAGCAGTACTTC.

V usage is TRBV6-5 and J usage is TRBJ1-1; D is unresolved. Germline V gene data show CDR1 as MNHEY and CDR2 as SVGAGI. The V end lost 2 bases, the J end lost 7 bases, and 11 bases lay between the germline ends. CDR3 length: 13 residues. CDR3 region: CASSYLWAVEAFF. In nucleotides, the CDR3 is TGTGCCAGCAGTTACCTTTGGGCAGTTGAAGCTTTCTTT.

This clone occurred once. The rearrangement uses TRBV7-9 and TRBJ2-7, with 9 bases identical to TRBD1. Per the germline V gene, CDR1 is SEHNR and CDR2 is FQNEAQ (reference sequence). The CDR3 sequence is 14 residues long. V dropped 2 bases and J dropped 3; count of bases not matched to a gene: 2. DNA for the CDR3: TGTGCCAGCAGCTTAACAGGGGGCGACTACGAGCAGTACTTC. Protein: CASSLTGGDYEQYF.